These 16 T cell receptor beta chains share one sample of origin, sequenced in a study of shared T cell receptors in the human thymus. The data were produced by immunoSEQ multiplex PCR, yet TCRdb's version contains in-frame clones alone and is incomplete. The sample yields 650,000 to 950,000 clones, 75% to 90% seen once. These data are also associated with another study on human thymus T cells.

The sequencing input was thymocytes. These TCRs come from a girl under three years old with a congenital heart defect.

This clone appeared a few times. The chain links TRBV6-5 to TRBJ2-3; D gene unclear. Germline V gene data show CDR1 as MNHEY and CDR2 as SVGAGI. Trimming removed 8 bases at V and 12 bases at J, with 12 bases between. The CDR3 runs to 10 residues. The CDR3, as DNA: TGTGCCAGCGGATCTTTAGCACAGTATTTT. Amino acids: CASGSLAQYF.

This chain joins TRBV11-3 and TRBJ1-4; 9 bases fit TRBD1. The CDR3 runs 16 residues. V dropped 5 bases and J dropped 9; count of bases not matched to a gene: 13. Germline V gene lookup returns CDR1 SGHNT and CDR2 YENEEA. The CDR3 nucleotides are TGTGCCAGCAGCCTACACAGGGACAGGGACTGTAAAAAACTGTTTTTT. Protein sequence: CASSLHRDRDCKKLFF.

J is TRBJ1-1 and V is TRBV6-6; 7 bases match TRBD1. This CDR3 region has 15 residues. With V trimmed by 6 bases and J by 1 base, 8 bases remained unmatched. The V gene's germline CDR1 is MNHNY and CDR2 SVGAGI (reference sequence). CDR3 DNA: TGTGCCAGCAGACAACAGGGGAGAAGGAACACTGAAGCTTTCTTT. This encodes CASRQQGRRNTEAFF.

This clone came up once. V gene TRBV6-5 combines with J gene TRBJ2-7, with 10 bases fitting TRBD1. The CDR3 loop spans 14 amino acids. Germline trimming cut 6 bases from V and 11 bases from J; bases unmatched to any gene: 13. Per germline, CDR1 MNHEY and CDR2 SVGAGI. CDR3 loop: CASSTRDRGPGEYF. For the CDR3, the DNA is TGTGCCAGCAGCACCCGGGACAGGGGCCCCGGAGAGTACTTC.

This clone has just one count. V and J are TRBV5-1 and TRBJ2-6; 7 bases are shared with TRBD1. Germline CDR1 is SGHRS and CDR2 is YFSETQ. This CDR3 is built from 16 residues. Trimming cost V 0 bases and J 2 bases; bases outside gene matches: 2. The chain's CDR3 is CASSLVTGAGANVLTF. CDR3 bases: TGCGCCAGCAGCTTGGTAACAGGGGCTGGGGCCAACGTCCTGACTTTC.

This CDR3 is CASTFRPGGPYYEQYF. Here the CDR3 DNA reads TGTGCCAGCACTTTCCGGCCAGGGGGACCCTACTACGAGCAGTACTTC. J is TRBJ2-7 and V is TRBV6-6; 7 bases match TRBD1. With 7 bases clipped from V and 3 bases from J, the junction kept 15 bases outside the gene matches. CDR1 MNHNY and CDR2 SVGAGI come from the germline V gene (reference sequence). The CDR3 spans 16 residues.

This clone was seen only a few times. J is TRBJ1-6 and V is TRBV5-1; maybe TRBD1 (6 bases). V was pared by 3 bases and J by 7 bases, with 14 bases between. CDR3 length: 15 amino acids. CDR1 and CDR2 (germline): SGHRS, YFSETQ. DNA of the CDR3: TGCGCCAGCAGCTCAGACAGGACGAGGAATTCACCCCTCCACTTT. Translated: CASSSDRTRNSPLHF.

The V and J genes are TRBV6-6 and TRBJ1-1, with 7 bases identical to TRBD1. V trimming: 5 bases; J trimming: 11 bases; junction bases outside the gene matches: 11. CDR1 is MNHNY, CDR2 SVGAGI, per germline (reference sequence). The CDR3 is 13 amino acids. CDR3 region: CASSARGVGEAFF. The DNA for the CDR3 is TGTGCCAGCAGTGCCAGGGGGGTCGGAGAGGCTTTCTTT.

This clone was detected only a few times. The chain combines TRBV4-3 with TRBJ1-2; TRBD1 matches 7 bases. V was clipped by 4 bases and J by 4 bases; unmatched bases: 6. Germline-derived CDR1 and CDR2 are LGHNA and YSLEER. The CDR3 has 14 residues. The CDR3 here is CASSPRGQLYGYTF. The CDR3 nucleotides read TGCGCCAGCAGCCCGCGGGGACAGCTCTATGGCTACACCTTC.

J is TRBJ1-4 and V is TRBV19; a weak D match, TRBD1 (6 bases). V was pared by 7 bases and J by 8 bases, with 14 bases between. The CDR3 consists of 13 residues. CDR1 LNHDA and CDR2 SQIVND come from the germline V gene (reference sequence). This CDR3 reads CASTHRASEKLFF. The DNA of the CDR3 is TGTGCCAGTACCCACAGGGCTAGCGAAAAACTGTTTTTT.

The chain combines TRBV12-5 with TRBJ1-1; a possible D gene is TRBD1 (6 bases). V was trimmed by 5 bases and J by 8 bases, leaving 15 bases between them. The CDR3 has 13 amino acids. CDR1 is LGHNT and CDR2 is FRNRAP in the germline V gene. CDR3: CASGRQGLGEAFF. The CDR3 coding sequence is TGTGCTAGTGGTCGTCAGGGGCTGGGAGAAGCTTTCTTT. The complete variable domain, with remaining parts taken from reference TRBV12-5 and TRBJ1-1, reads DARVTQTPRHKVTEMGQEVTMRCQPILGHNTVFWYRQTMMQGLELLAYFRNRAPLDDSGMPKDRFSAEMPDATLATLKIQPSEPRDSAVYFCASGRQGLGEAFFGQGTRLTVV.

This chain uses TRBV9 with TRBJ1-6; weak D call: TRBD1 (6 bases). This CDR3 is built from 19 residues. Per germline, CDR1 SGDLS and CDR2 YYNGEE. The V gene lost 2 bases and the J gene lost 4 bases, with 22 bases spanning the gap. The CDR3 DNA follows: TGTGCCAGCAGCGTCCCCCTGGACAGAAAAGGACGTTATAATTCACCCCTCCACTTT. Translation gives CASSVPLDRKGRYNSPLHF.

The chain uses TRBV2 and TRBJ1-2; no firm D call. The CDR3 spans 13 residues. V dropped 6 bases and J dropped 6 bases, with 14 bases sitting between them. CDR1 SNHLY and CDR2 FYNNEI come from the germline V gene. CDR3 loop: CASSPGFIDGYTF. CDR3 DNA: TGTGCCAGCAGCCCGGGTTTTATAGATGGCTACACCTTC.

The V call is TRBV9, the J call TRBJ1-3; D not resolved. CDR1 and CDR2 from the germline V gene are SGDLS and YYNGEE. CDR3 length equals 15 residues. V dropped 0 bases and J dropped 2 bases, with 9 bases sitting between them. The CDR3 loop is CASSVGPGTGNTIYF. The DNA of the CDR3 is TGTGCCAGCAGCGTAGGCCCAGGAACTGGAAACACCATATATTTT.

This sequence joins TRBV4-3 and TRBJ1-5; the match to TRBD1 covers 10 bases. CDR1 and CDR2 (germline): LGHNA, YSLEER. This CDR3 contains 19 residues. The V and J ends lost 0 bases and 4 bases, in that order; junction bases with no gene match: 12. DNA of the CDR3: TGCGCCAGCAGCCAAGAGAGTGTCCGGACAGGGGGAAAGAATCAGCCCCAGCATTTT. This encodes CASSQESVRTGGKNQPQHF.

The rearrangement links TRBV4-1 to TRBJ1-4; 7 bases agree with TRBD1. J was trimmed by 0 bases and V by 0 bases; bases with no gene match: 10. The CDR3 spans 19 residues. CDR1 is MGHRA, CDR2 YSYEKL, per germline. CDR3 coding DNA: TGCGCCAGCAGCCAAGATAAGCACAGGGGCCCTCCAACTAATGAAAAACTGTTTTTT. This gives the protein CASSQDKHRGPPTNEKLFF.